The present TCR beta chain was sequenced within a study of blood T cell repertoires in COVID-19. Study background: Some COVID-19 samples were acute and others convalescent; all came from the United States, Italy and Spain. T cells, B-cell-depleted T cells, or PBMCs provided the cDNA or gDNA that served as material.

The CDR3 is made up of 13 amino acids. The V end was cut by 3 bases, the J end by 4 bases, with 10 bases between. Germline loops: CDR1 MDHEN, CDR2 SYDVKM. In the authors' workflow: Reference gene primer amplification yielded estimated nucleated cell counts. Clones were sequenced by immunoSEQ multiplex PCR, and TCRdb holds only the in-frame ones, with some missing. From that table come the V and J calls and clone size; the DNA was used to work out D and trimming. The sample includes about 240,000 clones, 82% seen only once; the top ten take roughly an eighth. Material: peripheral blood. The receptor's source is a woman aged 60 to 75 with active or convalescent COVID-19. The gene calls are TRBV28 and TRBJ2-7, with D perhaps matching TRBD1 (6 bases). CDR3 residues: CASSLGQQYEQYF. The CDR3 DNA follows: TGTGCCAGCAGTTTGGGACAACAATACGAGCAGTACTTC.